The next 23 T cell receptor beta chains were all read from a single sample in a study of PD-L1 blockade in urothelial cancer. Here immunoSEQ multiplex PCR was the method, and the copy in TCRdb shows in-frame clones only, minus some. Among tens of thousands of clones listed, roughly 80% were seen once. The material was PBMCs, obtained around atezolizumab (anti-PD-L1) treatment. These receptor sequences come from a man aged 65-85 years with urothelial cancer.

This chain connects TRBV5-6 to TRBJ1-2; 7 bases agree with TRBD1. Trimming at V came to 6 bases and at J to 1 base, leaving 6 bases not matched to a gene. CDR1 is SGHDT, CDR2 YYEEEE, per germline. The CDR3 is made up of 14 amino acids. CDR3 nucleotide sequence: TGTGCCAGCACCCCGGGACAGATTAACTATGGCTACACCTTC. As protein: CASTPGQINYGYTF.

V is TRBV5-1 and J is TRBJ1-2, with 7 bases matching TRBD1. The V segment lost 0 bases and the J segment 4 bases; nucleotides outside the gene matches: 3. Germline CDR1 reads SGHRS; CDR2 reads YFSETQ. This CDR3 contains 14 residues. The CDR3 sequence: CASSLGDRAYGYTF. Written as DNA, the CDR3 is TGCGCCAGCAGCTTGGGGGACAGAGCCTATGGCTACACCTTC.

The V gene is TRBV5-8, the J gene TRBJ2-2, with a weak D call TRBD1 (5 bases). Between the trimmed V and J ends, which lost 2 bases and 6 bases, there was a span of 11 bases. Germline lookup yields CDR1 SGHTS and CDR2 YDEGEE. The CDR3 has 14 amino acids. The CDR3: CASSFQGLAGELFF. The CDR3 nucleotides read TGTGCCAGCAGCTTCCAGGGTTTGGCCGGGGAGCTGTTTTTT.

The chain links TRBV5-1 to TRBJ1-5, with 8 bases lining up with TRBD1. The CDR3 loop spans 15 amino acids. V was clipped by 4 bases and J by 8 bases; unmatched bases: 11. From germline, CDR1 is SGHRS and CDR2 YFSETQ. CDR3 nucleotides: TGCGCCAGCAGCCAAGGAACAGGGGGAAATAAGCCCCAGCATTTT. Translated: CASSQGTGGNKPQHF.

The chain employs TRBV5-4 and TRBJ2-2; D is possibly TRBD2 (5 bases). The CDR3 has 14 amino acids. With 4 bases removed from V and 5 bases from J, the gap between germline ends came to 12 bases. Germline assignment: CDR1 SGHNT and CDR2 YYREEE (reference sequence). CDR3 nucleotides: TGTGCCAGCAGCCGCAGGACGGGGACCGGGGAGCTGTTTTTT. It specifies CASSRRTGTGELFF.

This clone came up a few times. The chain joins TRBV4-2 to TRBJ2-7, with TRBD1 matching over 9 bases. The CDR3 is made up of 15 amino acids. The germline V gene has CDR1 LGHNA and CDR2 YNFKEQ. V lost 0 bases, J lost 4 bases, and 4 bases stayed unmatched. The chain's CDR3 is CASSQDRDRGYEQYF. The CDR3 coding sequence is TGTGCCAGCAGCCAAGATCGAGACAGGGGGTACGAGCAGTACTTC.

This rearrangement joins TRBV30 to TRBJ2-7, with D maybe TRBD2 (6 bases). V lost 0 bases to trimming and J lost 0 bases, with 9 bases between them. The CDR3 runs 14 residues. Germline V gene lookup returns CDR1 GTSNPN and CDR2 SVGIG (reference sequence). The DNA for the CDR3 is TGTGCCTGGAGTGTAGGGCGGGACTCCTACGAGCAGTACTTC. It translates to CAWSVGRDSYEQYF. The whole variable domain, filled in from reference TRBV30 and TRBJ2-7, reads SQTIHQWPATLVQPVGSPLSLECTVEGTSNPNLYWYRQAAGRGLQLLFYSVGIGQISSEVPQNLSASRPQDRQFILSSKKLLLSDSGFYLCAWSVGRDSYEQYFGPGTRLTVT.

The V and J genes are TRBV6-5 and TRBJ1-1; D might be TRBD1 (5 bases). V lost 6 bases and J lost 4, with 15 bases in between. The germline V gene encodes CDR1 MNHEY and CDR2 SVGAGI. This CDR3 contains 14 residues. CDR3 loop: CASSLSRDGTEAFF. CDR3 coding DNA: TGTGCCAGCAGCCTTAGCAGGGATGGCACTGAAGCTTTCTTT.

The rearrangement uses TRBV9 and TRBJ2-1; D gene uncertain. V was cut by 1 base and J by 9 bases, with 14 bases left in between. Germline V lookup: CDR1 SGDLS, CDR2 YYNGEE. The CDR3 sequence is 14 residues long. The CDR3 DNA sequence: TGTGCCAGCAGCGTACTGCCAGACGCAGGTGAGCAGTTCTTC. As protein: CASSVLPDAGEQFF.

This clone was counted once. CDR3 DNA sequence: TGTGCCAGCAGTTTTAACAGGGGACCTTACTATGGCTACACCTTC. Protein product: CASSFNRGPYYGYTF. The chain links TRBV27 to TRBJ1-2; 7 bases line up with TRBD1. Germline CDR1 is MNHEY and CDR2 is SMNVEV (reference sequence). V lost 3 bases and J lost 3; bases outside the gene matches: 7. This CDR3 is built from 15 residues.

The J gene is TRBJ2-3, the V gene TRBV7-2; D may be TRBD2 (5 bases). Trimming took 5 bases from V and 3 from J, leaving 15 bases between them. CDR1 SGHTA and CDR2 FQGNSA come from the germline V gene. The CDR3 extends over 15 amino acids. The CDR3 sequence is CASSPPSGGTDTQYF. CDR3 DNA sequence: TGTGCCAGCAGCCCGCCCTCGGGCGGGACAGATACGCAGTATTTT.

This sequence joins TRBV29-1 and TRBJ1-2, with a weak D call TRBD1 (6 bases). Germline CDR1 reads SQVTM; CDR2 reads ANQGSEA. This CDR3 is built from 14 residues. The V and J ends lost 0 bases and 4 bases respectively, with 12 bases between them. CDR3 nucleotides: TGCAGCGTTGAAGATCGGCAGGGGAGCTATGGCTACACCTTC. Its translation: CSVEDRQGSYGYTF.

This clone has a single count. Other DNA sequences in the same sample also yield this CDR3. The chain is built from TRBV12-5 and TRBJ2-7; 8 positions match TRBD1. V lost 1 base and J lost 2; bases outside the gene matches: 4. The CDR3 length is 15 residues. Germline loops: CDR1 LGHNT, CDR2 FRNRAP. The CDR3 sequence: CASGLGYRGTYEQYF. For the CDR3, the DNA is TGTGCTAGTGGTTTGGGTTACAGGGGGACCTACGAGCAGTACTTC.

This chain links TRBV9 with TRBJ2-1, with D perhaps TRBD2 (6 bases). CDR1 SGDLS and CDR2 YYNGEE come from the germline V gene. The V end was cut by 0 bases, the J end by 2 bases, with 12 bases between. The CDR3 has 16 residues. CDR3 residues: CASSVEERATYNEQFF. The CDR3 nucleotides read TGTGCCAGCAGCGTAGAGGAGCGGGCTACCTACAATGAGCAGTTCTTC.

This clone was seen a few times. The genes are TRBV2 and TRBJ1-5; possibly TRBD1 for D (6 bases). The germline V gene has CDR1 SNHLY and CDR2 FYNNEI. V lost 7 bases, J lost 7 bases, and 17 bases lay in between. The CDR3 has 14 amino acids. CDR3: CASILSPGEQPQHF. The CDR3 coding sequence is TGTGCCAGCATCCTCTCCCCAGGGGAGCAGCCCCAGCATTTT.

The chain recombines TRBV25-1 with TRBJ2-1, with a possible D match to TRBD1 (5 bases). V gave up 6 bases and J gave up 8 bases, with 17 bases separating them. The CDR3 covers 14 residues. CDR1 and CDR2 from the germline V gene are MGHDK and SYGVNS. The CDR3 nucleotides read TGTGCCAGCAGCGAACCCCTCACAGGTTATGAGCAGTTCTTC. Protein product: CASSEPLTGYEQFF.

This clone was found a few times. The CDR3 sequence: CASSLTLNPGGKAGANVLTF. The CDR3 bases are TGTGCCAGCAGCTTGACCCTAAATCCGGGAGGTAAGGCTGGGGCCAACGTCCTGACTTTC. The rearrangement uses TRBV5-5 and TRBJ2-6, with 7 bases matching TRBD2. The CDR3 covers 20 residues. Germline V gene lookup returns CDR1 SGHKS and CDR2 YYEKEE (reference sequence). V was clipped by 1 base and J by 2 bases; unmatched bases: 15.

V usage is TRBV14 and J usage is TRBJ2-7, with 9 nucleotides matching TRBD1. The V and J ends lost 2 bases and 1 base, in that order; junction bases with no gene match: 9. Germline V gene data show CDR1 as SGHDN and CDR2 as FVKESK. There are 17 residues in the CDR3. Here the CDR3 DNA reads TGTGCCAGCAGCCAAACTTACACAGGGGGCGCATCCTACGAGCAGTACTTC. Translation: CASSQTYTGGASYEQYF.

V is TRBV7-6 and J is TRBJ1-1; D is unclear. Germline V lookup: CDR1 SGHVS, CDR2 FNYEAQ. The CDR3 totals 13 residues. Trimming cost V 5 bases and J 4 bases, with 11 bases left between them. The CDR3 here is CASSPYEGTEAFF. The CDR3 bases are TGTGCCAGCAGCCCCTACGAGGGCACTGAAGCTTTCTTT. Supplemented by reference TRBV7-6 and TRBJ1-1, the full variable domain reads GAGVSQSPRYKVTKRGQDVALRCDPISGHVSLYWYRQALGQGPEFLTYFNYEAQQDKSGLPNDRFSAERPEGSISTLTIQRTEQRDSAMYRCASSPYEGTEAFFGQGTRLTVV.

The chain is built from TRBV5-1 and TRBJ2-3, with 7 bases aligning to TRBD2. Germline V gene lookup returns CDR1 SGHRS and CDR2 YFSETQ. V was pared by 4 bases and J by 2 bases, with 13 bases of the junction left unmatched. The CDR3 covers 17 residues. The CDR3 DNA follows: TGCGCCAGCAGCCCCCGGGCGGGCGGGGGTAACACAGATACGCAGTATTTT. This codes for CASSPRAGGGNTDTQYF.

The chain joins TRBV10-3 to TRBJ1-1, with TRBD1 identical over 9 bases. Unmatched junction bases numbered 7, after V lost 5 bases and J lost 12 bases. The CDR3 extends over 12 amino acids. Germline V gives CDR1 ENHRY, CDR2 SYGVKD. The CDR3 nucleotides are TGTGCCATCAGTCCGGGACAGGGTACGACTTTCTTT. Protein: CAISPGQGTTFF.

The CDR3 nucleotides read TGTGCCAGTAGTCGGGAGTCGACGGGAAATGAAAAACTGTTTTTT. Protein sequence: CASSRESTGNEKLFF. The chain carries TRBV19 and TRBJ1-4; no reliable D call. CDR3 length: 15 residues. V was shortened by 5 bases and J by 5 bases, with 15 bases between the two germline ends. The V gene's germline CDR1 is LNHDA and CDR2 SQIVND (reference sequence).

The gene calls are TRBV4-2 and TRBJ1-5, with 10 bases fitting TRBD1. The length of the CDR3 is 18 residues. The V gene end was trimmed by 3 bases and the J gene end by 2 bases; junction bases not matched to a gene: 10. Germline V CDR1 and CDR2: LGHNA, YNFKEQ. CDR3 DNA: TGTGCCAGCAGCCATAAGGGCGACAGGGGGCTTGGCAATCAGCCCCAGCATTTT. Its translation: CASSHKGDRGLGNQPQHF.